This paragraph reports one T cell receptor beta chain. V lost 7 bases, J lost 7 bases, and 12 bases stayed unmatched. CDR1 is SNHLY, CDR2 FYNNEI, per germline. The length of the CDR3 is 16 residues. The data were taken from a study of T cell changes during pregnancy in multiple sclerosis. Sequencing used immunoSEQ multiplex PCR; TCRdb keeps in-frame clones, though not all of them. The sample records under 30,000 clones, 75% to 90% being singletons. The receptor was isolated from a female donor with multiple sclerosis, enrolled in a pregnancy study. The sequences come from CD8+ T cells from peripheral blood mononuclear cells, collected after pregnancy. This chain links TRBV2 with TRBJ2-1; 11 bases agree with TRBD2. The CDR3 DNA follows: TGTGCCAGCATTAAGGGGACTAGCGGTGAGGAAAATGAGCAGTTCTTC. This translates into CASIKGTSGEENEQFF.